This record concerns one T cell receptor beta chain sequence. The data derive from a study of blood T cell repertoires in COVID-19. Profiled with immunoSEQ multiplex PCR; TCRdb holds only in-frame clones, not every one. The data show 450,000 to 500,000 clones, roughly nine tenths seen once. Donors in Cohort 3 who had recovered were those with two negative PCRs, healthcare professional clearance, or resolution of their symptoms. Trimming pared 4 bases from V and 3 bases from J, leaving 15 bases between. The CDR3 totals 15 residues. The V gene's germline CDR1 is LNHDA and CDR2 SQIVND (reference sequence).

The sequencing sample was made of PBMCs or T cells enriched from blood (not recorded which). V is TRBV19 and J is TRBJ1-2; D may be TRBD1 (6 bases). This sequence was found in a woman aged 55-70 years who had recovered from COVID-19. The CDR3 region has the DNA TGTGCCAGTAGTAGGGTACAGGGTATGGACTATGGCTACACCTTC. Residues: CASSRVQGMDYGYTF.